This entry describes one T cell receptor beta chain. The data stem from a study of blood T cell repertoires in COVID-19. Study context: Acute and convalescent COVID-19 specimens originated in the United States, Italy and Spain. Sample material is recorded as cDNA or gDNA derived from T cells, B-cell-depleted T cells, or PBMCs.

CDR1 SGHTA and CDR2 FQGNSA come from the germline V gene. Trimming removed 4 bases at V and 1 base at J, with 6 bases between. The CDR3 runs to 13 residues. In the study's own analysis: Reference gene primer amplification in the assay estimated nucleated cell counts. Method: immunoSEQ multiplex PCR; TCRdb's copy keeps in-frame clones and lacks some. V and J calls and clone size are as listed in that table; D and trimming were resolved from the DNA. The sample gives around 43,000 clones, around 85% of which show up once; under 35% is in the top ten. The gene calls are TRBV7-2 and TRBJ2-3, with TRBD2 as a possible D gene (5 bases). The TCR was taken from a woman older than 75 with acute or convalescent COVID-19. The sequenced material came from peripheral blood. The CDR3 DNA is TGTGCCAGCAGCTCCGGGGGCACAGATACGCAGTATTTT. Residues: CASSSGGTDTQYF.